These T cell receptor beta chains were read from a single sample in a study of post-analysis software for immune sequencing data. One entry per CDR3 protein results from TCRdb running MiXCR on the PCR reads. The sample yields roughly 870,000 distinct CDR3 sequences, about 50% seen once. The sample taken for sequencing was blood. The source is a girl aged 5-17 years with multiple sclerosis. The CDR3 runs from the conserved cysteine through the conserved F or W. Fields, in order: CDR3 protein, CDR3 DNA, CDR3 length, J gene, clone size, D gene, V gene. A D gene is named only where the DNA matches it firmly. Clone sizes are given selectively: once, few, many, or a class where the clone is expanded.

CDR3: CSVDLGYTGELFF
DNA: TGCAGCGTTGATCTCGGATACACCGGGGAGCTGTTTTTT
length: 13
J: TRBJ2-2
size: few
D: -
V: TRBV29-1

CDR3: CASKAGTNEQFF
DNA: TGTGCCAGCAAGGCAGGGACAAATGAGCAGTTCTTC
length: 12
J: TRBJ2-1
size: few
D: -
V: TRBV12-3/TRBV12-4

CDR3: CASSFRGPYGYTF
DNA: TGTGCCAGCAGTTTTCGGGGGCCCTATGGCTACACCTTC
length: 13
J: TRBJ1-2
size: many
D: -
V: TRBV12-3/TRBV12-4

CDR3: CASSQAGEGSYEQYF
DNA: TGCGCCAGCAGCCAGGCAGGGGAGGGCTCCTACGAGCAGTACTTC
length: 15
J: TRBJ2-7
size: -
D: -
V: TRBV4-1

CDR3: CASSLARGSPLHF
DNA: TGTGCCAGCAGCTTAGCGCGTGGTTCACCCCTCCACTTT
length: 13
J: TRBJ1-6
size: -
D: -
V: TRBV7-8

CDR3: CASSYSELAGGSGELFF
DNA: TGTGCCAGCAGTTACTCAGAACTAGCGGGAGGGTCCGGGGAGCTGTTTTTT
length: 17
J: TRBJ2-2
size: -
D: TRBD2
V: TRBV6-5

CDR3: CSAQDSLTYEQYF
DNA: TGCAGCGCCCAGGACAGCTTAACTTACGAGCAGTACTTC
length: 13
J: TRBJ2-7
size: -
D: -
V: TRBV29-1

CDR3: CAIGEGPVGSYEQYF
DNA: TGTGCCATCGGGGAGGGGCCGGTAGGGTCCTACGAGCAGTACTTC
length: 15
J: TRBJ2-7
size: -
D: TRBD2
V: TRBV10-3

CDR3: CSAGGTQSSYEQYF
DNA: TGCAGTGCGGGGGGTACACAGTCCTCCTACGAGCAGTACTTC
length: 14
J: TRBJ2-7
size: few
D: -
V: TRBV20-1

CDR3: CASSLWGGNAEAFF
DNA: TGTGCCAGCAGTTTATGGGGGGGGAACGCTGAAGCTTTCTTT
length: 14
J: TRBJ1-1
size: -
D: -
V: TRBV28

CDR3: CATAGTVRGDEQFF
DNA: TGTGCCACCGCCGGGACAGTAAGGGGGGATGAGCAATTCTTC
length: 14
J: TRBJ2-1
size: -
D: -
V: TRBV12-3/TRBV12-4

CDR3: CSAGQFQGIETQYF
DNA: TGCAGCGCTGGACAGTTCCAGGGTATTGAGACCCAGTACTTC
length: 14
J: TRBJ2-5
size: few
D: -
V: TRBV29-1

CDR3: CASSPGLAGWTSSYEQYF
DNA: TGTGCCAGCAGCCCGGGACTAGCGGGATGGACCAGCTCCTACGAGCAGTACTTC
length: 18
J: TRBJ2-7
size: -
D: TRBD2
V: TRBV7-2

CDR3: CSAATLAGNWYNEQFF
DNA: TGCAGTGCTGCTACACTAGCGGGAAATTGGTACAATGAGCAGTTCTTC
length: 16
J: TRBJ2-1
size: -
D: TRBD2
V: TRBV20-1

CDR3: CASSFNRGGNEKLFF
DNA: TGTGCCAGCAGCTTTAACAGGGGGGGTAATGAAAAACTGTTTTTT
length: 15
J: TRBJ1-4
size: -
D: TRBD1
V: TRBV7-8

CDR3: CASSRTTGTYNEQFF
DNA: TGTGCCAGCAGTCGAACGACAGGGACCTACAATGAGCAGTTCTTC
length: 15
J: TRBJ2-1
size: -
D: TRBD1
V: TRBV12-3/TRBV12-4

CDR3: CASSFGAGDPFGEQFF
DNA: TGCGCCAGCAGTTTCGGAGCGGGAGACCCTTTCGGTGAGCAGTTCTTC
length: 16
J: TRBJ2-1
size: -
D: TRBD2
V: TRBV5-1

CDR3: CSVEWDRADYGYTF
DNA: TGCAGCGTTGAATGGGACAGGGCCGACTATGGCTACACCTTC
length: 14
J: TRBJ1-2
size: few
D: TRBD1
V: TRBV29-1

CDR3: CASTSNWEQYF
DNA: TGTGCCAGCACCTCTAATTGGGAGCAGTACTTC
length: 11
J: TRBJ2-7
size: -
D: -
V: TRBV7-9

CDR3: CASSLRGSGGTDTQYF
DNA: TGTGCCAGCAGTTTACGCGGCTCGGGGGGCACAGATACGCAGTATTTT
length: 16
J: TRBJ2-3
size: few
D: -
V: TRBV12-3/TRBV12-4

CDR3: CSARTSGGTKNIQYF
DNA: TGCAGTGCTAGGACTAGCGGGGGGACCAAAAACATTCAGTACTTC
length: 15
J: TRBJ2-4
size: -
D: TRBD2
V: TRBV20-1

CDR3: CSVQGQGKSGANVLTF
DNA: TGCAGCGTTCAGGGCCAGGGGAAGTCTGGGGCCAACGTCCTGACTTTC
length: 16
J: TRBJ2-6
size: -
D: -
V: TRBV29-1

CDR3: CASSSGLAQEQYF
DNA: TGTGCCAGCAGCTCTGGACTAGCTCAAGAGCAGTACTTC
length: 13
J: TRBJ2-7
size: -
D: TRBD2
V: TRBV7-6

CDR3: CASSPQGIYSYEQYF
DNA: TGTGCCAGCAGCCCCCAGGGAATCTATAGCTACGAGCAGTACTTC
length: 15
J: TRBJ2-7
size: -
D: -
V: TRBV7-9

CDR3: CASSLGSGGNYNEQFF
DNA: TGTGCCAGCAGCTTAGGCTCGGGAGGCAACTACAATGAGCAGTTCTTC
length: 16
J: TRBJ2-1
size: -
D: TRBD2
V: TRBV7-6